Here is one T cell receptor beta chain with its context. Its antigen is not known. One junction end does not reproduce the germline sequence, and a read error may be involved. As for time point: persistent/refractory GD, antithyroid drugs over 5 years with positive TRAb. Researchers made the TCR library from RNA that was extracted from PBMCs. The entry originates in a study of regulatory T cells in long-lasting Graves disease. Study conclusions and caveats: Persistent patients had a count of shared public clonotypes (2,741) that exceeded that of new patients (966).

Building the TCR beta libraries relied on iRepertoire HTBI primers, and CDR3 regions underwent Arm-PCR. TCRdb independently ran MiXCR on the multiplex PCR reads; one entry per CDR3 protein. Among around 400,000 distinct CDR3 sequences listed, around a quarter were seen once. The V gene's germline CDR1 is SNHLY and CDR2 FYNNEI. This CDR3 is 15 amino acids long. The sample consisted of peripheral blood mononuclear cells (PBMCs), taken when the disease was refractory, from a patient treated with antithyroid drugs. The gene calls are TRBV2 and TRBJ2-7, with 10 bases identical to TRBD2. This receptor was obtained from a female donor with Graves disease. CDR3 loop: CAGSEGTSVTYEQYF. The CDR3 DNA reads TGTGCCGGCAGTGAAGGGACTAGCGTGACCTATGAGCAGTACTTC. Drawing the rest from reference TRBV2 and TRBJ2-7, the complete variable domain is EPEVTQTPSHQVTQMGQEVILRCVPISNHLYFYWYRQILGQKVEFLVSFYNNEISEKSEIFDDQFSVERPDGSNFTLKIRSTKLEDSAMYFCAGSEGTSVTYEQYFGPGTRLTVT.